Detailed here is one T cell receptor beta chain. The sample comes from a study of blood T cell repertoires in COVID-19. V shed 4 bases and J 10 bases; nucleotides not matched to a gene: 10. Germline V CDR1 and CDR2: LGHDT, YNNKEL (reference sequence). There are 15 residues in the CDR3. The protocol was immunoSEQ multiplex PCR, while the TCRdb copy is restricted to in-frame clones and leaves out a portion. This sample has under 200,000 clones, with approximately 89% found just once. This TCR came from a man between 65 and 85 years old with acute or convalescent COVID-19. The J gene is TRBJ1-6, the V gene TRBV3-1 (or the pseudogene TRBV3-2), with 7 positions matching TRBD1. The sequenced sample consisted of peripheral blood. The CDR3 region is CASSPHEGAGSPLHF. The CDR3 DNA sequence: TGTGCCAGCAGCCCCCACGAGGGGGCAGGCTCACCCCTCCACTTT.